The following is a T cell receptor beta chain sequence with its context. The antigen is not known. The source of the sample is a study of T cell responses to AZD1222 COVID-19 vaccine. Study-wide findings and caveats: The study found Spike-specific TCR breadth and depth rose after two AZD1222 doses.

Data came from immunoSEQ multiplex PCR; TCRdb stores just in-frame clones and leaves some out. Seen here are about 110,000 clones, less than 95% observed once, and the top ten hold 8%. Germline loops: CDR1 MDHEN, CDR2 SYDVKM. V was clipped by 5 bases and J by 0 bases, with 8 bases between them. This CDR3 is 14 amino acids long. The chain is built from TRBV28 and TRBJ1-5, with D unclear. This clonotype originated in an adult who received the AZD1222 COVID-19 vaccine. The sequenced sample was peripheral blood, obtained 28 days after the second AZD1222 dose. The CDR3 coding sequence is TGTGCCAGCAGTCAACAGTTTAGCAATCAGCCCCAGCATTTT. Translation: CASSQQFSNQPQHF.